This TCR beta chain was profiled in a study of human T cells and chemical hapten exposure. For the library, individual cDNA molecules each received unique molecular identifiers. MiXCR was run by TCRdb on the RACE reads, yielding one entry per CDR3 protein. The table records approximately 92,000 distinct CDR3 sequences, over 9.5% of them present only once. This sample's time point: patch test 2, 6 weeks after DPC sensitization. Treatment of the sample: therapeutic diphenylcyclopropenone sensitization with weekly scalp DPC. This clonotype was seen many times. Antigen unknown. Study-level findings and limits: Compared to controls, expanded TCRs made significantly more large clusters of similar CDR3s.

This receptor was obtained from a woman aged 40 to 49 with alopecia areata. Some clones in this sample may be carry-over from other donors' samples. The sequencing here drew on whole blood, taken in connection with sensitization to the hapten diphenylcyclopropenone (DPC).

The CDR3 sequence: CASSPFDRGGNIQYF. The CDR3 coding sequence is TGTGCCAGCAGCCCCTTCGACAGGGGCGGAAACATTCAGTACTTC. This chain connects TRBV7-8 to TRBJ2-4, with 8 bases identical to TRBD1. With 5 bases clipped from V and 6 bases from J, the junction kept 9 bases outside the gene matches. The length of the CDR3 is 15 residues. Germline CDR1 is SGHVS and CDR2 is FQNEAQ. Full variable domain (missing parts from reference TRBV7-8 and TRBJ2-4): GAGVSQSPRYKVAKRGQDVALRCDPISGHVSLFWYQQALGQGPEFLTYFQNEAQLDKSGLPSDRFFAERPEGSVSTLKIQRTQQEDSAVYLCASSPFDRGGNIQYFGAGTRLSVL.